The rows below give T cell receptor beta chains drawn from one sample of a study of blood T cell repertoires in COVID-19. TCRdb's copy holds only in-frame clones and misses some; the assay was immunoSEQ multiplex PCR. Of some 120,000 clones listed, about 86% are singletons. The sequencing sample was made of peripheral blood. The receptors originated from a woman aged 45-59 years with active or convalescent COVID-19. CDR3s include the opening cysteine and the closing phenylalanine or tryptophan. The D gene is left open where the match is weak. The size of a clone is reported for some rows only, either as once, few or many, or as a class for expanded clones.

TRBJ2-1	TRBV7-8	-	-	CASSTRGSGDTYNEQFF	TGTGCCAGCAGTACACGCGGGAGCGGGGACACCTACAATGAGCAGTTCTTC
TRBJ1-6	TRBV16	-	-	CASSQFLSVNSPLHF	TGTGCCAGCAGCCAATTTCTGTCGGTTAATTCACCCCTCCACTTT
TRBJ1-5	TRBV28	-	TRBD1	CASSLTGGAQPQHF	TGTGCCAGCAGCCTGACAGGGGGGGCTCAGCCCCAGCATTTT
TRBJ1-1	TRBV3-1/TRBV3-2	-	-	CASSWRWGKTEAFF	TGTGCCAGCAGCTGGAGGTGGGGTAAGACTGAAGCTTTCTTT
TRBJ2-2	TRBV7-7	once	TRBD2	CASSFTIGLADPGELFF	TGTGCTAGCAGCTTCACGATCGGACTAGCGGACCCCGGGGAGCTGTTTTTT
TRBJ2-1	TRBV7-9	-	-	CASSGPDGAGLNEQFF	TGTGCCAGCAGCGGGCCGGACGGCGCGGGGCTCAATGAGCAGTTCTTC
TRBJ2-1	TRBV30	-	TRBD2	CAWALAGGEQFF	TGTGCCTGGGCCTTAGCGGGTGGTGAGCAGTTCTTC
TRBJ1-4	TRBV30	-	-	CAWSAEFRRGREKLFF	TGTGCCTGGAGTGCTGAGTTTCGAAGAGGAAGGGAAAAACTGTTTTTT
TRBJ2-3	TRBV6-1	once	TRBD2	CASSVTRTSGITSTDTQYF	TGTGCCAGCAGTGTCACCCGGACTAGCGGGATAACTAGCACAGATACGCAGTATTTT
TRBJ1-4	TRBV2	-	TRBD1	CASSSTGQPAAANEKLFF	TGTGCCAGCAGTTCAACGGGACAGCCCGCGGCAGCTAATGAAAAACTGTTTTTT
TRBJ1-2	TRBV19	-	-	CASSIPGSSSTYGYTF	TGTGCCAGTAGTATCCCGGGGAGCTCAAGTACCTATGGCTACACCTTC
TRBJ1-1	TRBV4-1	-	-	CASSQMVGNTEAFF	TGCGCCAGCAGCCAGATGGTCGGGAACACTGAAGCTTTCTTT
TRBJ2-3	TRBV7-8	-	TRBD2	CASSMTSGRGADTQYF	TGTGCCAGCAGCATGACTAGCGGTCGGGGAGCAGATACGCAGTATTTT
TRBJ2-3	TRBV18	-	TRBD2	CASSPGTSGRDTQYF	TGTGCCAGCTCACCGGGGACTAGCGGGAGAGATACGCAGTATTTT
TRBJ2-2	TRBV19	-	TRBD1	CASSVLQGAPSGELFF	TGTGCCAGTAGTGTCTTACAGGGGGCGCCTAGCGGGGAGCTGTTTTTT